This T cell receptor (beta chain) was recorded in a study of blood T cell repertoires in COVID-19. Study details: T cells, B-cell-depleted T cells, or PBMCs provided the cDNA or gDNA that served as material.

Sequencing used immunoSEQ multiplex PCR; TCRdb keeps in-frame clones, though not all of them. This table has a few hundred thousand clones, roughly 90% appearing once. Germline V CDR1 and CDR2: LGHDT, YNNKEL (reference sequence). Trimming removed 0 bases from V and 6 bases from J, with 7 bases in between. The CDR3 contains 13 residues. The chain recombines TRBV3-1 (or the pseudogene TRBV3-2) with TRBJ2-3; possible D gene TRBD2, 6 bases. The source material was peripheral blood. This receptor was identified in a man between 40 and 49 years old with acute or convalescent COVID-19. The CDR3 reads CASSQDGGDTQYF. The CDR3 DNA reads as TGTGCCAGCAGCCAAGACGGAGGGGATACGCAGTATTTT.